Shown below are 22 T cell receptor beta chains from a single sample sequenced in a study of sequential checkpoint blockade in melanoma. As to treatment: randomized to nivolumab then ipilimumab (arm A) or the reverse (arm B). Method: immunoSEQ multiplex PCR; TCRdb's copy keeps in-frame clones and lacks some. The table includes 2,400 or so clones, around 21% detected once. Sequencing was performed on tumor tissue (inferred from file names), taken from a patient given nivolumab and ipilimumab in sequence. The source is a human donor with melanoma.

This clone qualifies as medium-sized. The gene calls are TRBV11-3 and TRBJ1-5, with D unresolved. Looked up from germline, CDR1 is SGHNT and CDR2 is YENEEA. Between the trimmed V and J ends, which lost 3 bases and 1 base, there was a span of 10 bases. This CDR3 has 15 residues. CDR3 sequence reads: CASSLVIQSNQPQHF. As DNA, the CDR3 is TGTGCCAGCAGCTTGGTCATACAGAGCAATCAGCCCCAGCATTTT.

The V gene is TRBV30, the J gene TRBJ2-7; D not certain. Germline CDR1 reads GTSNPN; CDR2 reads SVGIG (reference sequence). The CDR3 runs to 11 residues. Trimming cost V 2 bases and J 0 bases, with 2 bases left between them. The CDR3 loop reads CAWSPSYEQYF. The CDR3 region has the DNA TGTGCCTGGAGTCCCTCCTACGAGCAGTACTTC.

This clone counts as medium-sized. The chain is built from TRBV11-3 and TRBJ1-5; D possibly corresponds to TRBD1 (6 bases). The germline gives CDR1 SGHNT, CDR2 YENEEA. V lost 6 bases, J lost 2 bases, and 14 bases lay in between. The CDR3 has 15 amino acids. In DNA form, the CDR3 reads TGTGCCAGCAGTGGGCCCGGGGGCCGCAATCAGCCCCAGCATTTT. This translates into CASSGPGGRNQPQHF.

By sample share, this clone is medium-sized. V and J are TRBV6-8 and TRBJ1-1; no clear D. The germline V gene has CDR1 MNHGY and CDR2 SAAAGT. The CDR3 is made up of 15 amino acids. Trimming stripped 7 bases from V and 0 bases from J, with 15 bases between. CDR3 DNA sequence: TGTGCCAGCACCCCACTCGGGCTGTTGAACACTGAAGCTTTCTTT. Translation: CASTPLGLLNTEAFF.

This clone has a count of ten or more. The chain recombines TRBV11-3 with TRBJ2-5, with D possibly matching TRBD1 (6 bases). This CDR3 region has 15 residues. V lost 2 bases, J lost 5 bases, and 15 bases lay in between. Germline CDR1 reads SGHNT; CDR2 reads YENEEA. The CDR3 DNA follows: TGTGCCAGCAGCTTAACGGGGTACAGGGAGGAGACCCAGTACTTC. As protein: CASSLTGYREETQYF.

The chain joins TRBV28 to TRBJ2-1, with 8 bases fitting TRBD2. The length of the CDR3 is 18 residues. J was trimmed by 0 bases and V by 5 bases; bases with no gene match: 12. CDR1 is MDHEN and CDR2 is SYDVKM in the germline V gene. CDR3 in DNA: TGTGCCAGCAGTCCCTTTGGTAGCGGGATGAGCTCCTACAATGAGCAGTTCTTC. Protein: CASSPFGSGMSSYNEQFF.

This clone turned up a few times. The chain combines TRBV25-1 with TRBJ1-4, with TRBD1 matching 10 bases. V trimming: 6 bases; J trimming: 7 bases; junction bases outside the gene matches: 8. The germline gives CDR1 MGHDK, CDR2 SYGVNS. The CDR3 contains 15 residues. The CDR3 DNA sequence: TGTGCCAGCAGCGGGACGGGACAGGGGTTTGAAAAACTGTTTTTT. This translates into CASSGTGQGFEKLFF.

Only a few counts were recorded for this clone. This chain links TRBV19 with TRBJ2-3; D remains unclear. Per the germline V gene, CDR1 is LNHDA and CDR2 is SQIVND (reference sequence). Trimming took 8 bases from V and 5 from J, leaving 11 bases between them. The CDR3 covers 12 residues. Here the CDR3 DNA reads TGTGCCAGTCGTTTGTCTGGAGATACGCAGTATTTT. It encodes CASRLSGDTQYF.

The chain uses TRBV5-1 and TRBJ2-7, with 9 bases that match TRBD1. The CDR3 spans 17 residues. Looked up from germline, CDR1 is SGHRS and CDR2 is YFSETQ. Trimming cost V 0 bases and J 4 bases; bases outside gene matches: 11. CDR3 in DNA: TGCGCCAGCAGCTTGGAACAGGGACAGGGAGTCCGGTACGAGCAGTACTTC. This codes for CASSLEQGQGVRYEQYF.

A few counts support this clone. The chain combines TRBV6-8 with TRBJ2-3; 11 positions agree with TRBD2. Germline-derived CDR1 and CDR2 are MNHGY and SAAAGT. CDR3 length equals 15 residues. The V and J ends lost 5 bases and 2 bases, in that order; junction bases with no gene match: 3. The CDR3 sequence: CASSEGLADTDTQYF. In nucleotides, the CDR3 is TGTGCCAGCAGTGAGGGACTAGCGGACACAGATACGCAGTATTTT.

The chain links TRBV30 to TRBJ2-3; D remains ambiguous. The CDR3 is 14 amino acids. Per germline, CDR1 GTSNPN and CDR2 SVGIG (reference sequence). The ends were cut back, 4 bases at V and 1 base at J, with 12 bases in the middle. In DNA, the CDR3 is TGTGCCTGGAATTTCGGCGGCCGCACAGATACGCAGTATTTT. Translated, it gives CAWNFGGRTDTQYF.

By share of the sample, this clone is medium-sized. This rearrangement joins TRBV11-3 to TRBJ1-1; D is undetermined. The V end was cut by 5 bases, the J end by 6 bases, with 19 bases between. The germline V gene encodes CDR1 SGHNT and CDR2 YENEEA. The CDR3 runs 15 residues. CDR3 protein: CASSTYWAVNSEAFF. The CDR3 DNA sequence: TGTGCCAGCAGCACCTACTGGGCAGTAAATTCTGAAGCTTTCTTT.

This clone was observed a handful of times. The chain uses TRBV28 and TRBJ1-2; TRBD1 matches at 8 bases. V dropped 4 bases and J dropped 8; count of bases not matched to a gene: 9. The CDR3 sequence is 14 residues long. Germline V gives CDR1 MDHEN, CDR2 SYDVKM. The CDR3 loop reads CASSSPQGAKGYTF. The CDR3 DNA reads as TGTGCCAGCAGTTCCCCCCAGGGGGCGAAGGGCTACACCTTC.

At least ten counts were recorded for this clone. The chain recombines TRBV2 with TRBJ2-5, with D perhaps given as TRBD1 or TRBD2 (6 bases each). Trimming shortened V by 6 bases and J by 7 bases, and 30 bases separated the two germline ends. The CDR3 consists of 18 residues. Germline CDR1 reads SNHLY; CDR2 reads FYNNEI. The CDR3 DNA follows: TGTGCCAGCAGCTCCAAACCTGGTGGGGGGCCGGCAACATCGACCCAGTACTTC. Amino acid sequence: CASSSKPGGGPATSTQYF.

This clone is termed medium-sized (0.01 to 0.1%). This rearrangement joins TRBV11-3 to TRBJ1-4; TRBD1 agrees at 10 bases. CDR3 size: 15 residues. In germline, CDR1 is SGHNT, CDR2 YENEEA. J was trimmed by 6 bases and V by 5 bases; bases with no gene match: 6. CDR3 amino acids: CASSTPGTGDEKLFF. CDR3 nucleotide sequence: TGTGCCAGCAGCACCCCCGGGACAGGGGATGAAAAACTGTTTTTT.

This clone qualifies as medium-sized. The J gene is TRBJ2-3, the V gene TRBV11-3; 7 bases are a match to TRBD1. There are 14 residues in the CDR3. Germline CDR1 SGHNT, CDR2 YENEEA. The V gene end was trimmed by 4 bases and the J gene end by 2 bases; junction bases not matched to a gene: 3. The DNA for the CDR3 is TGTGCCAGCAGCTGGGGGACAGCCACAGATACGCAGTATTTT. Translating it yields CASSWGTATDTQYF.

This clone turned up a few times. V is TRBV4-1 and J is TRBJ2-7, with D possibly being TRBD2 (5 bases). Trimming removed 8 bases at V and 1 base at J, with 9 bases between. Looked up from germline, CDR1 is MGHRA and CDR2 is YSYEKL. CDR3 length equals 12 residues. CDR3 residues: CASLGDSYEQYF. CDR3 nucleotide sequence: TGCGCCAGCCTCGGGGATTCCTACGAGCAGTACTTC.

The chain uses TRBV18 and TRBJ2-1, with TRBD1 identical over 9 bases. The trim removed 2 bases at V and 3 bases at J, leaving 8 bases unmatched. The CDR3 is made up of 17 amino acids. CDR1 KGHSH and CDR2 LQKENI come from the germline V gene. The CDR3 DNA follows: TGTGCCAGCTCACCAGTTGGGACAGGGAAAATCTACAATGAGCAGTTCTTC. Protein product: CASSPVGTGKIYNEQFF.

This clone appeared a few times. CDR3 amino acids: CASTKRTGSTEAFF. For the CDR3, the DNA is TGTGCCAGCACCAAGCGTACAGGGAGCACTGAAGCTTTCTTT. The gene calls are TRBV6-8 and TRBJ1-1, with D possibly TRBD1 on 6 matching bases. Between the trimmed V and J ends, which lost 7 bases and 4 bases, there was a span of 16 bases. The CDR3 loop spans 14 amino acids. Germline V gene data show CDR1 as MNHGY and CDR2 as SAAAGT.

Judged by abundance, this clone is medium-sized (0.01 to 0.1%). V and J are TRBV9 and TRBJ2-1; the match to TRBD1 covers 7 bases. With V trimmed by 3 bases and J by 8 bases, 11 bases remained unmatched. The CDR3 is made up of 15 amino acids. The V gene's germline CDR1 is SGDLS and CDR2 YYNGEE. This CDR3 reads CASSARTGPGDEQFF. The CDR3 nucleotides read TGTGCCAGCAGCGCCCGGACAGGTCCTGGGGATGAGCAGTTCTTC.

The rearrangement joins TRBV28 to TRBJ2-7; D is possibly TRBD1 (6 bases). V lost 5 bases and J lost 6, with 20 bases in between. The CDR3 is 15 amino acids. Germline V gene sequence: CDR1 MDHEN, CDR2 SYDVKM. CDR3 DNA: TGTGCCAGCAGTCTAATCAGGGGAGAAAAAGTCGAGCAGTACTTC. Protein: CASSLIRGEKVEQYF.

The genes are TRBV18 and TRBJ2-7; no firm D call. V was shortened by 6 bases and J by 3 bases, with 12 bases between the two germline ends. CDR1 is KGHSH, CDR2 LQKENI, per germline. The CDR3 extends over 13 amino acids. The CDR3 DNA sequence: TGTGCCAGCTCCGCGGCGCAGAACTACGAGCAGTACTTC. Translation: CASSAAQNYEQYF.